The entry below gives a single T cell receptor beta chain sequence along with its context. The CDR3 totals 12 residues. How the authors handled the data: Estimation of nucleated cell counts was performed using reference gene primer amplification. The method was immunoSEQ multiplex PCR; TCRdb's version includes in-frame clones alone and lacks a portion of them. V, J and clone size reflect that table, while D and trimming were determined from the DNA. Of about 250,000 clones in the sample, approximately 80% were seen once. The data stem from a study of blood T cell repertoires in COVID-19. Study details: Acute-phase and convalescent COVID-19 samples originated in the United States, Italy and Spain. The analysed material was cDNA or gDNA that came from T cells, B-cell-depleted T cells, or PBMCs.

This chain uses TRBV12-1 with TRBJ1-2. TRBV12-1 is given as a pseudogene. The TCR sequence derives from a man aged 40-49 years with acute or convalescent COVID-19. Sequencing was performed on peripheral blood. The CDR3 loop is CASSSPNYGYTF. The DNA for the CDR3 is TGTGCCAGCAGCTCTCCTAACTATGGCTACACCTTC.